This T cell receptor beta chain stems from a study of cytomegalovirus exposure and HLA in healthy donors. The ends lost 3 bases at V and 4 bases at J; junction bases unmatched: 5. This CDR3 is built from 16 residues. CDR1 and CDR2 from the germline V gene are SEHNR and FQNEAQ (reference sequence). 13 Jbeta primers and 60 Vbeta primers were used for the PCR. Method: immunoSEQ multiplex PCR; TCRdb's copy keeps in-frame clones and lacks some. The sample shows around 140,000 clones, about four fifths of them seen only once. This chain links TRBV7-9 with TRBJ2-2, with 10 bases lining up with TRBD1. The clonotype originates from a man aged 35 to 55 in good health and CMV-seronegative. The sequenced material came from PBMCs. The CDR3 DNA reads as TGTGCCAGCAGCTTGCCGGGACAGGGGATCACCGGGGAGCTGTTTTTT. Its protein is CASSLPGQGITGELFF.